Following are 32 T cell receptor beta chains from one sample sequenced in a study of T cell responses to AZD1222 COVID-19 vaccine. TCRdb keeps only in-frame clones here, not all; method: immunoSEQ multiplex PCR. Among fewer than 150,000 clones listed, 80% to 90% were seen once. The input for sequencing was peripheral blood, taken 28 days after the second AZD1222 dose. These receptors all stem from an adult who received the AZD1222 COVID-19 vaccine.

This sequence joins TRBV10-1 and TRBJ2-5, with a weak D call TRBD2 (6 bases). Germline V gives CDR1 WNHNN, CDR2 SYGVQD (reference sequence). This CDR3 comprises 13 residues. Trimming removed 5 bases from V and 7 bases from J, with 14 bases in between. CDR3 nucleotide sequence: TGCGCCAGCAGTTCCGGGGGAGAGGGGACCCAGTACTTC. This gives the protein CASSSGGEGTQYF.

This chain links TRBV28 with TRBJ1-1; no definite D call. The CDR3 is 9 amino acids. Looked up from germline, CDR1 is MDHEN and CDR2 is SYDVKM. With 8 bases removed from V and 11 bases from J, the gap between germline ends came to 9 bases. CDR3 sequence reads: CASGVTAFF. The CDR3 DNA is TGTGCCAGCGGGGTAACCGCTTTCTTT. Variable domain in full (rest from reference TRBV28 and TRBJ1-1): DVKVTQSSRYLVKRTGEKVFLECVQDMDHENMFWYRQDPGLGLRLIYFSYDVKMKEKGDIPEGYSVSREKKERFSLILESASTNQTSMYLCASGVTAFFGQGTRLTVV.

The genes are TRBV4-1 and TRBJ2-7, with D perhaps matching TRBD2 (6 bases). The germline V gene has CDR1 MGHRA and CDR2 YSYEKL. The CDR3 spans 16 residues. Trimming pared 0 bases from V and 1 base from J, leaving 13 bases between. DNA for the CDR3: TGCGCCAGCAGCCAAGATCCGGCAGGGAGGTCCTACGAGCAGTACTTC. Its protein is CASSQDPAGRSYEQYF.

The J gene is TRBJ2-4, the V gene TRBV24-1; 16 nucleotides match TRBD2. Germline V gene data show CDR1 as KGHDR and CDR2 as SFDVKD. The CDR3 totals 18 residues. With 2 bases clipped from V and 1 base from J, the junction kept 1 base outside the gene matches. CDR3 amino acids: CATSDSGLAGGAKNIQYF. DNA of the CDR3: TGTGCCACCAGTGATTCGGGACTAGCGGGGGGGGCCAAAAACATTCAGTACTTC.

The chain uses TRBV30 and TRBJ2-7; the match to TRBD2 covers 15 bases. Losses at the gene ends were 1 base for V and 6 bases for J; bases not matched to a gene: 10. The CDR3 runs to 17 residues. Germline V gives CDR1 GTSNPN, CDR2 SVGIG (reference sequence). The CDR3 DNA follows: TGTGCCTGGAGTGGGACTAGCGGGAGGGCCGGGCACAGCGAGCAGTACTTC. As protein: CAWSGTSGRAGHSEQYF. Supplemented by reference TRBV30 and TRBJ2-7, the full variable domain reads SQTIHQWPATLVQPVGSPLSLECTVEGTSNPNLYWYRQAAGRGLQLLFYSVGIGQISSEVPQNLSASRPQDRQFILSSKKLLLSDSGFYLCAWSGTSGRAGHSEQYFGPGTRLTVT.

The chain's CDR3 is CASSQDWDSLYEQYF. The CDR3 coding sequence is TGCGCCAGCAGCCAAGACTGGGACAGCCTCTACGAGCAGTACTTC. V gene TRBV4-1 combines with J gene TRBJ2-7, with 7 bases that match TRBD1. V trimming: 0 bases; J trimming: 3 bases; junction bases outside the gene matches: 5. CDR1 MGHRA and CDR2 YSYEKL come from the germline V gene. CDR3 length equals 15 residues.

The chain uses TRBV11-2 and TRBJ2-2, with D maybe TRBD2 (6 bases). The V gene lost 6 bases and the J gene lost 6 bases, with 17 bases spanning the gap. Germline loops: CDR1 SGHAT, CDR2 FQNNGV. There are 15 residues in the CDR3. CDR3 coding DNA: TGTGCCAGCAGAAATCGGGCACTAGCCGCCGGGGAGCTGTTTTTT. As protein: CASRNRALAAGELFF. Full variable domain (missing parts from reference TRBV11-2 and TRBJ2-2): EAGVAQSPRYKIIEKRQSVAFWCNPISGHATLYWYQQILGQGPKLLIQFQNNGVVDDSQLPKDRFSAERLKGVDSTLKIQPAKLEDSAVYLCASRNRALAAGELFFGEGSRLTVL.

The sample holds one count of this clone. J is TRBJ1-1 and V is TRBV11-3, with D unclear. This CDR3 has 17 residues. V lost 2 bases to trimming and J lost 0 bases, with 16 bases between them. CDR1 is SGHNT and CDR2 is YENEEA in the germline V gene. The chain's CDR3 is CASSLMGGPTLNTEAFF. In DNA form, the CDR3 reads TGTGCCAGCAGCTTAATGGGAGGTCCGACCCTGAACACTGAAGCTTTCTTT.

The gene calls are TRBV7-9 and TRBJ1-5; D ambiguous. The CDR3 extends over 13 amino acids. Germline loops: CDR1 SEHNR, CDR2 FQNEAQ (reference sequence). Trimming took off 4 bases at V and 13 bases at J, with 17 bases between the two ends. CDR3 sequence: CASSSEHSTLQHF. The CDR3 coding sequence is TGTGCCAGCAGCTCAGAACACAGTACCCTTCAGCATTTT.

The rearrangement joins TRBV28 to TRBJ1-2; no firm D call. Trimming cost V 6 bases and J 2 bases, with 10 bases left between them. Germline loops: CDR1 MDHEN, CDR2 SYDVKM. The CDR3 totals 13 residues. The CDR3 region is CASRDHSNYGYTF. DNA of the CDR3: TGTGCCAGCAGGGACCATAGCAACTATGGCTACACCTTC.

As DNA, the CDR3 is TGTGCCAGCAGTGATCGTTCCGGGACGGGAAAACTGTTTTTT. Translated: CASSDRSGTGKLFF. This chain connects TRBV6-1 to TRBJ1-4; perhaps TRBD1 as D (5 bases). This CDR3 comprises 14 residues. Germline CDR1 MNHNS, CDR2 SASEGT. The V and J ends lost 3 bases and 10 bases respectively, with 15 bases between them.

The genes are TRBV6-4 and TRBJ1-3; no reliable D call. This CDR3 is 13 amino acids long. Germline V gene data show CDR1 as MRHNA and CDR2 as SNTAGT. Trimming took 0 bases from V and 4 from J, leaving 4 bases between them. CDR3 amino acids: CASSDSPGNTIYF. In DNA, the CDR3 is TGTGCCAGCAGTGACTCGCCAGGAAACACCATATATTTT.

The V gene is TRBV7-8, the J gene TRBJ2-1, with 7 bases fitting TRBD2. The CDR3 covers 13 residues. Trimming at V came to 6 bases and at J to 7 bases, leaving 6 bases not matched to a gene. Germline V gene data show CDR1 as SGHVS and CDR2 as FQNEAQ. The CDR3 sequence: CASRRAGSNEQFF. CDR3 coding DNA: TGTGCCAGCAGACGAGCGGGGAGTAATGAGCAGTTCTTC.

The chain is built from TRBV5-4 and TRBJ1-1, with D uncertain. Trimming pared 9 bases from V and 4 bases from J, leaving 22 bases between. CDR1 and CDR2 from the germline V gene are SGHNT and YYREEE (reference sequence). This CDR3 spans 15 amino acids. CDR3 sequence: CATTFGAAIATEAFF. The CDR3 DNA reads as TGTGCCACCACCTTTGGAGCAGCAATCGCCACTGAAGCTTTCTTT.

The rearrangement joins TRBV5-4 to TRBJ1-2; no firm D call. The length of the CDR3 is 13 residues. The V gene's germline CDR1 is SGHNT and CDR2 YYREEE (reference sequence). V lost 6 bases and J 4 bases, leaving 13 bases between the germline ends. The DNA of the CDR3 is TGTGCCAGCACCCCAAGGGATGCCTATGGCTACACCTTC. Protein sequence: CASTPRDAYGYTF.

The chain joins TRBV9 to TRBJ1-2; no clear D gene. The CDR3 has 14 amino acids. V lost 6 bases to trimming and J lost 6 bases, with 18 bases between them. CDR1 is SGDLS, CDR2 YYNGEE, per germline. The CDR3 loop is CASTPQSGINGYTF. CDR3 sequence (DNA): TGTGCCAGCACCCCCCAGAGTGGTATCAATGGCTACACCTTC.

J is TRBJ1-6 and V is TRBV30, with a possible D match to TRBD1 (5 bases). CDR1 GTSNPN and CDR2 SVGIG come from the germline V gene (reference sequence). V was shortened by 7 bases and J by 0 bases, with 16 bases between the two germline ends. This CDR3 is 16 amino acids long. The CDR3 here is CASTGLSSSYNSPLHF. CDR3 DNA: TGTGCCTCAACGGGACTCTCGAGCTCCTATAATTCACCCCTCCACTTT.

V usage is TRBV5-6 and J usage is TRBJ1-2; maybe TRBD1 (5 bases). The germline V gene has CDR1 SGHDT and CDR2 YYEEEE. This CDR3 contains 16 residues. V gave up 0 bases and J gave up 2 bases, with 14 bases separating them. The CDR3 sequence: CASSLDPQVLNYGYTF. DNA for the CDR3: TGTGCCAGCAGCTTGGACCCACAGGTCCTAAACTATGGCTACACCTTC. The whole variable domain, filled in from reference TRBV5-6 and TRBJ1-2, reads DAGVTQSPTHLIKTRGQQVTLRCSPKSGHDTVSWYQQALGQGPQFIFQYYEEEERQRGNFPDRFSGHQFPNYSSELNVNALLLGDSALYLCASSLDPQVLNYGYTFGSGTRLTVV.

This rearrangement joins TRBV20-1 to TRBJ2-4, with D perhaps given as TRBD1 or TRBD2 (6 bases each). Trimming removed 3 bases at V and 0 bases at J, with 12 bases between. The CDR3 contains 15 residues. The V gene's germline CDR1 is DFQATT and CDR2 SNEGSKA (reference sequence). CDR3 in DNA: TGCAGTGCTAGTTCGGGGGCCTTAGCCAAAAACATTCAGTACTTC. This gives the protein CSASSGALAKNIQYF.

CDR3 sequence reads: CASSQYEQYF. The CDR3 DNA sequence: TGTGCCAGCAGCCAATACGAGCAGTACTTC. This chain connects TRBV2 to TRBJ2-7; D uncertain. The V gene's germline CDR1 is SNHLY and CDR2 FYNNEI. The CDR3 runs to 10 residues. The ends were cut back, 6 bases at V and 4 bases at J, with 4 bases in the middle.

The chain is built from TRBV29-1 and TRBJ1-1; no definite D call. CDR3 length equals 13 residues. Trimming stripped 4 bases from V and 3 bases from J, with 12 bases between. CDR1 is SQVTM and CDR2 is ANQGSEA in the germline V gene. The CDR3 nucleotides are TGCAGCGTTGCAAGGTCTGGAGACACTGAAGCTTTCTTT. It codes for CSVARSGDTEAFF.

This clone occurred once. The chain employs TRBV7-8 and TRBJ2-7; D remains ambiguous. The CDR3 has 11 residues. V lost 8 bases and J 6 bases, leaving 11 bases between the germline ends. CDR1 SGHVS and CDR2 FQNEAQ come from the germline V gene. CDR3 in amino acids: CASWAGLEQYF. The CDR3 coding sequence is TGTGCCAGCTGGGCTGGGCTCGAGCAGTACTTC.

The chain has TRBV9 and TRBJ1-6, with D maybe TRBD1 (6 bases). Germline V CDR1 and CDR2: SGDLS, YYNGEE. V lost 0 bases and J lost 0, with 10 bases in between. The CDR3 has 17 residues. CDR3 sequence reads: CASSVGTASSYNSPLHF. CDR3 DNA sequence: TGTGCCAGCAGCGTAGGGACAGCTAGCTCCTATAATTCACCCCTCCACTTT.

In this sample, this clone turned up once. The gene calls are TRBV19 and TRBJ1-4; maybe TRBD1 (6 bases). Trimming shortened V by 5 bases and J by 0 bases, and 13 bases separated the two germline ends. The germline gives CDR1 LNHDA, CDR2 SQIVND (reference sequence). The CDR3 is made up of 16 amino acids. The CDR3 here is CASSPRGGATNEKLFF. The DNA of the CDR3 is TGTGCCAGTAGTCCCCGGGGGGGCGCAACTAATGAAAAACTGTTTTTT.

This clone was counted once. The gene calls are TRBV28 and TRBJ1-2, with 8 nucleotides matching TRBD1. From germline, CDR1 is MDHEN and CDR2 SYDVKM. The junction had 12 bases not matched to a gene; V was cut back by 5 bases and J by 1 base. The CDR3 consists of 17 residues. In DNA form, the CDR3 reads TGTGCCAGCAGTCCCAGGACAGGGCTGAGGGGTAACTATGGCTACACCTTC. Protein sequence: CASSPRTGLRGNYGYTF.

CDR3 DNA: TGTGCCAGCAGCCCGGGACAGCCAAATTCACCCCTCCACTTT. Translation gives CASSPGQPNSPLHF. This chain joins TRBV3-1 (or the pseudogene TRBV3-2) and TRBJ1-6; TRBD1 matches at 7 bases. This CDR3 spans 14 amino acids. Germline V gene lookup returns CDR1 LGHDT and CDR2 YNNKEL (reference sequence). Germline trimming cut 4 bases from V and 7 bases from J; bases unmatched to any gene: 4.

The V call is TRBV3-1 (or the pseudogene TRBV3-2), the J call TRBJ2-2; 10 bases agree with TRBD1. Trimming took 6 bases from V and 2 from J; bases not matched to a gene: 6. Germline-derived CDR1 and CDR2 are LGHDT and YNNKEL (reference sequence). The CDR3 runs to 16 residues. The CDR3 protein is CASRPGTGVNTGELFF. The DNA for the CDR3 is TGTGCCAGCAGGCCCGGGACAGGGGTTAACACCGGGGAGCTGTTTTTT.

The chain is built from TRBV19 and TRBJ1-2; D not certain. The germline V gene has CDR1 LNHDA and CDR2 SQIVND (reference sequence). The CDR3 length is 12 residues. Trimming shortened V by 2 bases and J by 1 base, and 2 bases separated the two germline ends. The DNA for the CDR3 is TGTGCCAGTAGTATATATAACTATGGCTACACCTTC. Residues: CASSIYNYGYTF. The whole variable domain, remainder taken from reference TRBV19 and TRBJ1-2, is DGGITQSPKYLFRKEGQNVTLSCEQNLNHDAMYWYRQDPGQGLRLIYYSQIVNDFQKGDIAEGYSVSREKKESFPLTVTSAQKNPTAFYLCASSIYNYGYTFGSGTRLTVV.

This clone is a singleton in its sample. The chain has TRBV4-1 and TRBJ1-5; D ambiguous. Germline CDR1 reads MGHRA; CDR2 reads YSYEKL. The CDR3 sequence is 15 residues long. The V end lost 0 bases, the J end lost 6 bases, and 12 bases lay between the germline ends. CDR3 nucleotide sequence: TGCGCCAGCAGCCAAGATCAAACAGTTGGTCAGCCCCAGCATTTT. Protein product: CASSQDQTVGQPQHF.

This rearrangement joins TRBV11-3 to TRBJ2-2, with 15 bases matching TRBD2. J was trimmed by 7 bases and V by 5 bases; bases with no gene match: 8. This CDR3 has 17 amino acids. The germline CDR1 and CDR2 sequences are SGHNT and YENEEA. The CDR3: CASSPGTSGGKIGELFF. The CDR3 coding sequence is TGTGCCAGCAGCCCAGGGACTAGCGGGGGGAAGATCGGGGAGCTGTTTTTT.

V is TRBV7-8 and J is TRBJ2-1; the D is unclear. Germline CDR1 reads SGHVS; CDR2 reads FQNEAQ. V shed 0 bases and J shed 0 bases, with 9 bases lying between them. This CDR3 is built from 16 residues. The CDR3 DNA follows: TGTGCCAGCAGCTTAGCCACCAGGTCCTCCTACAATGAGCAGTTCTTC. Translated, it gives CASSLATRSSYNEQFF.

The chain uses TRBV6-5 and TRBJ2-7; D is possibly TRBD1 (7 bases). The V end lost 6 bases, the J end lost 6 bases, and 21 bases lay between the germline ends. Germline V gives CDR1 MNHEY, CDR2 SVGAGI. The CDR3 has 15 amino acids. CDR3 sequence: CASRTAQGGRREQYF. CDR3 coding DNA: TGTGCCAGCAGAACGGCTCAGGGGGGTCGGCGCGAGCAGTACTTC.